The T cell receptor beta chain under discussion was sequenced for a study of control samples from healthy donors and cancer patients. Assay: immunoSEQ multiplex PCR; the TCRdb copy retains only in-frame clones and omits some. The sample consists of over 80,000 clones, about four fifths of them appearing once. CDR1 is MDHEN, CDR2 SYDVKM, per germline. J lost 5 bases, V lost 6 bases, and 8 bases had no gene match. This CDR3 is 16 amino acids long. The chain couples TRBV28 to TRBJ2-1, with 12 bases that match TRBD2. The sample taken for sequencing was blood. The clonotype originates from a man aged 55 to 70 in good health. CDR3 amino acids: CASRSGTSGSNNEQFF. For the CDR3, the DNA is TGTGCCAGCAGGTCCGGGACTAGCGGGTCTAACAATGAGCAGTTCTTC.